This entry lists 13 T cell receptor beta chains sequenced from one sample in a study of graft-versus-host responses after intestinal transplantation listed by TCRdb under 2021. The time point label for this specimen denotes: cells obtained before transplantation from donor or recipient. These TCRs are of unknown antigen specificity. The library was produced with the immunoSEQ multiplex PCR assay. What TCRdb holds here is the immuneACCESS table cut down to in-frame rearrangements. Part of the clones is not present; checked against another copy, under half of the missing clones reflect an unresolved V gene, and the others are unexplained. The sample has over 75,000 clones on record, 88% of them singletons. Clones ranked in the top ten supply around 0.27% of the sample. Sequencing used unstimulated CD4+ T cells sorted from spleen or lymph node cells, obtained before transplant. Receptors originate from a human donor who was the organ donor for an intestinal transplant.

CDR3 bases: TGTGCCAGCAGTCCGGACAGGGGCACAGATACGCAGTATTTT. This encodes CASSPDRGTDTQYF. This rearrangement joins TRBV2 to TRBJ2-3; 8 positions agree with TRBD1. Germline CDR1 is SNHLY and CDR2 is FYNNEI. The CDR3 totals 14 residues. The J segment lost 1 base and the V segment lost 5 bases, leaving 2 bases of the junction unmatched.

The chain uses TRBV5-1 and TRBJ2-3; D uncertain. Germline assignment: CDR1 SGHRS and CDR2 YFSETQ. V was pared by 4 bases and J by 6 bases, with 9 bases between. The CDR3 runs 12 residues. The CDR3 spells CASSPRSDTQYF. CDR3 coding DNA: TGCGCCAGCAGCCCGCGATCGGATACGCAGTATTTT. Full variable domain (remainder filled in from reference TRBV5-1 and TRBJ2-3): KAGVTQTPRYLIKTRGQQVTLSCSPISGHRSVSWYQQTPGQGLQFLFEYFSETQRNKGNFPGRFSGRQFSNSRSEMNVSTLELGDSALYLCASSPRSDTQYFGPGTRLTVL.

V usage is TRBV6-6 and J usage is TRBJ1-2; 9 nucleotides align to TRBD1. The CDR3 runs 15 residues. Germline V gene sequence: CDR1 MNHNY, CDR2 SVGAGI (reference sequence). J was trimmed by 3 bases and V by 2 bases; bases with no gene match: 4. Here the CDR3 DNA reads TGTGCCAGCAGTTACCCGGGACAGGGAGACTATGGCTACACCTTC. The encoded protein is CASSYPGQGDYGYTF.

The rearrangement joins TRBV7-2 to TRBJ1-4; D is ambiguous. Germline V lookup: CDR1 SGHTA, CDR2 FQGNSA. With 0 bases removed from V and 5 bases from J, the gap between germline ends came to 7 bases. This CDR3 is 14 amino acids long. DNA of the CDR3: TGTGCCAGCAGCTTAGCGGGCAGAAATGAAAAACTGTTTTTT. Translated: CASSLAGRNEKLFF.

The chain employs TRBV5-8 and TRBJ1-2; unclear D gene. V dropped 4 bases and J dropped 7 bases, with 23 bases sitting between them. The germline CDR1 and CDR2 sequences are SGHTS and YDEGEE. The CDR3 has 16 amino acids. The CDR3 loop reads CASSRIPTGNLAGYTF. The CDR3 coding sequence is TGTGCCAGCAGCAGGATACCGACGGGTAACTTGGCTGGCTACACCTTC.

The chain links TRBV20-1 to TRBJ2-5, with unresolved D. Germline-derived CDR1 and CDR2 are DFQATT and SNEGSKA (reference sequence). V lost 3 bases, J lost 5 bases, and 4 bases lay in between. This CDR3 is built from 10 residues. The CDR3 protein is CSASYETQYF. CDR3 in DNA: TGCAGTGCTAGTTATGAGACCCAGTACTTC.

The chain is built from TRBV11-3 and TRBJ2-3; D is uncertain. Germline V gene lookup returns CDR1 SGHNT and CDR2 YENEEA. CDR3 length equals 13 residues. Trimming removed 3 bases from V and 4 bases from J, with 8 bases in between. In DNA form, the CDR3 reads TGTGCCAGCAGCTTTTTACTTCCAGATACGCAGTATTTT. This translates into CASSFLLPDTQYF.

This clone was seen more than once but under ten times. This rearrangement joins TRBV2 to TRBJ1-2; 7 bases are a match to TRBD1. Per the germline V gene, CDR1 is SNHLY and CDR2 is FYNNEI. The CDR3 consists of 13 residues. V was pared by 8 bases and J by 6 bases, with 9 bases of the junction left unmatched. The CDR3 DNA sequence: TGTGCCAGCTTCCGGAGGACAGGTGATGGCTACACCTTC. The encoded protein is CASFRRTGDGYTF.

The rearrangement joins TRBV6-1 to TRBJ2-1; D call uncertain. This CDR3 is built from 12 residues. Deletions cut 10 bases from V and 2 bases from J, with 9 bases between. Germline V CDR1 and CDR2: MNHNS, SASEGT. The CDR3 here is CATLAAYNEQFF. The CDR3, as DNA: TGTGCCACTCTGGCGGCCTACAATGAGCAGTTCTTC.

The chain is built from TRBV7-2 and TRBJ2-5; 8 nucleotides agree with TRBD1. This CDR3 contains 15 residues. Germline V lookup: CDR1 SGHTA, CDR2 FQGNSA. Trimming removed 2 bases from V and 4 bases from J; junction bases left unmatched: 6. CDR3: CASSLSRTGLETQYF. DNA for the CDR3: TGTGCCAGCAGCTTATCCCGGACAGGGCTAGAGACCCAGTACTTC.

The V gene is TRBV6-6, the J gene TRBJ2-3; 7 nucleotides match TRBD2. The germline CDR1 and CDR2 sequences are MNHNY and SVGAGI (reference sequence). Germline trimming cut 0 bases from V and 1 base from J; bases unmatched to any gene: 4. There are 16 residues in the CDR3. The CDR3 DNA follows: TGTGCCAGCAGTTACTCTGGGGCGGGAGGCACAGATACGCAGTATTTT. This sequence encodes CASSYSGAGGTDTQYF.

The gene calls are TRBV5-4 and TRBJ1-3; 9 bases align to TRBD1. V shed 3 bases, J shed 2 bases, and the junction held 6 bases outside the gene matches. Per germline, CDR1 SGHNT and CDR2 YYREEE (reference sequence). This CDR3 has 16 amino acids. The CDR3 here is CASSSLGTGTGNTIYF. In nucleotides, the CDR3 is TGTGCCAGCAGCTCATTGGGGACAGGGACTGGAAACACCATATATTTT.

This clone was counted a single time. This chain links TRBV5-1 with TRBJ2-3; 8 positions agree with TRBD2. V dropped 4 bases and J dropped 1; count of bases not matched to a gene: 11. The CDR3 has 17 amino acids. The V gene's germline CDR1 is SGHRS and CDR2 YFSETQ. The CDR3 DNA reads as TGCGCCAGCAGCCCCCCCCGGGGGCGGGGGGGCACAGATACGCAGTATTTT. Amino acids: CASSPPRGRGGTDTQYF.